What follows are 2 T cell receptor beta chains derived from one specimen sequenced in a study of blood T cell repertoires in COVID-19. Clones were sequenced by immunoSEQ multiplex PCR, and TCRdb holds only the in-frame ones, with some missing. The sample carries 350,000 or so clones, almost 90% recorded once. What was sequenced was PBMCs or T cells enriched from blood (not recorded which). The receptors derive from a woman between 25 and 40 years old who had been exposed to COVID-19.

This CDR3 is CASMAGASQPQHF. The CDR3 nucleotides are TGTGCCAGCATGGCGGGGGCAAGTCAGCCCCAGCATTTT. The chain combines TRBV6-5 with TRBJ1-5, with D possibly being TRBD1 (6 bases). Trimming cost V 7 bases and J 6 bases, with 13 bases left between them. Germline V CDR1 and CDR2: MNHEY, SVGAGI. This CDR3 is built from 13 residues.

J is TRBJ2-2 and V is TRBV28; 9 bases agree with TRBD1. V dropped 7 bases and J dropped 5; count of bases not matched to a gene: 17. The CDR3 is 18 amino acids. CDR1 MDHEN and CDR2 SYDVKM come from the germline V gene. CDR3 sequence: CASTIPGPGQGRTGELFF. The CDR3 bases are TGTGCCAGCACCATACCGGGCCCGGGACAGGGAAGGACCGGGGAGCTGTTTTTT.